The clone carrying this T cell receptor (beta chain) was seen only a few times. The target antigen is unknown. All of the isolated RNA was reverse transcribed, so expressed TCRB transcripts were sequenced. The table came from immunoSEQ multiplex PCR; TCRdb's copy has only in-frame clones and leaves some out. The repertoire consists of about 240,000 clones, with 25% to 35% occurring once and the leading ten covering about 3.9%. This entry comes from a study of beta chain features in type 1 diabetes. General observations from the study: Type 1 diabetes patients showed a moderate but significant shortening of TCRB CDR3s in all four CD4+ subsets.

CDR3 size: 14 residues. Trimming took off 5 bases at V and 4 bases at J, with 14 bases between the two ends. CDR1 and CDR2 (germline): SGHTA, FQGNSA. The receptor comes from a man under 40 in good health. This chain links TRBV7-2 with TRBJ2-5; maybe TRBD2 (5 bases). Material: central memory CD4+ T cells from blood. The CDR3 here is CASSPDVGRETQYF. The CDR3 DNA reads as TGTGCCAGCAGCCCCGACGTGGGGAGAGAGACCCAGTACTTC.